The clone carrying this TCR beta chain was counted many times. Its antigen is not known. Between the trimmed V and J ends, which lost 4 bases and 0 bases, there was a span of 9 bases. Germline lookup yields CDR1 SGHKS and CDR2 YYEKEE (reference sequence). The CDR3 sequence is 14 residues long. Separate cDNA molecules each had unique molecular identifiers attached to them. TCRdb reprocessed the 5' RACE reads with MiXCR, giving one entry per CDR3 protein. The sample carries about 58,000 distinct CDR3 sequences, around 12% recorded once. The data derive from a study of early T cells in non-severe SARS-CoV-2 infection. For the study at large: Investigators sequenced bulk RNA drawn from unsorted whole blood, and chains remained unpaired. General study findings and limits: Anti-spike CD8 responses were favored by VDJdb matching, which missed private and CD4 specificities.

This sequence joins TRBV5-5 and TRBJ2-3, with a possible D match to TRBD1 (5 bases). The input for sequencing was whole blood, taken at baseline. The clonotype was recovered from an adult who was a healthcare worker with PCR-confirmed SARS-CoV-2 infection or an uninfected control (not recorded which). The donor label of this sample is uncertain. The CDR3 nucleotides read TGTGCCAGCAGCCTACAGGTTAGCACAGATACGCAGTATTTT. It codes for CASSLQVSTDTQYF.